This is a list of T cell receptor beta chains from one sample in a study of T cell responses to AZD1222 COVID-19 vaccine. TCRdb's table, derived via immunoSEQ multiplex PCR, lists solely in-frame clones and lacks some. This table has some 100,000 clones, about 90% appearing once. Sequenced here: peripheral blood, sampled 28 days after the second AZD1222 dose. These receptors were collected from an adult who received the AZD1222 COVID-19 vaccine. CDR3s include the opening cysteine and the closing phenylalanine or tryptophan. A D gene is named only where the DNA matches it firmly. Rows may omit the clone size; those that give it use once, few, many or a size class.

once | - | 13 | TRBJ1-1 | TRBV9 | CASSPYRSTEAFF | TGTGCCAGCAGCCCCTACAGGTCCACTGAAGCTTTCTTT
- | - | 14 | TRBJ1-5 | TRBV6-5 | CASSPTGGNQPQHF | TGTGCCAGCAGCCCGACGGGGGGAAATCAGCCCCAGCATTTT
- | TRBD2 | 15 | TRBJ2-7 | TRBV27 | CASSSNSGRTYEQYF | TGTGCCAGCAGTTCCAATAGCGGGAGGACTTACGAGCAGTACTTC
- | TRBD1 | 16 | TRBJ1-1 | TRBV11-1 | CASSFPGQGVRTEAFF | TGTGCCAGCAGCTTTCCGGGACAGGGGGTAAGGACTGAAGCTTTCTTT
- | - | 15 | TRBJ2-7 | TRBV25-1 | CASTPEPGLSHEQYF | TGTGCCAGCACCCCCGAGCCGGGGCTTAGCCACGAGCAGTACTTC
- | TRBD1 | 13 | TRBJ1-2 | TRBV29-1 | CSARTGVGYGYTF | TGCAGCGCACGGACAGGGGTTGGCTATGGCTACACCTTC
few | - | 12 | TRBJ2-3 | TRBV11-2 | CASSRLEDTQYF | TGTGCCAGCAGCCGTCTGGAAGATACGCAGTATTTT
- | - | 14 | TRBJ1-1 | TRBV30 | CASRQFRYMGEAFF | TGTGCCAGCCGACAGTTCAGGTATATGGGTGAAGCTTTCTTT
- | - | 12 | TRBJ1-2 | TRBV6-5 | CASSGSGGGYTF | TGTGCCAGCAGCGGCTCGGGGGGTGGCTACACCTTC
- | TRBD1 | 15 | TRBJ2-2 | TRBV29-1 | CSVVTGASNTGELFF | TGCAGCGTTGTCACAGGGGCTTCGAACACCGGGGAGCTGTTTTTT
- | - | 15 | TRBJ2-1 | TRBV9 | CASSVATSVGGEQFF | TGTGCCAGCAGCGTAGCTACAAGCGTCGGCGGTGAGCAGTTCTTC
- | TRBD2 | 17 | TRBJ2-3 | TRBV7-2 | CASSLPSGLAGTDTQYF | TGTGCCAGCAGCCTCCCCTCGGGACTAGCGGGCACAGATACGCAGTATTTT
- | - | 16 | TRBJ1-4 | TRBV28 | CASTPRGGTIREKLFF | TGTGCCAGCACCCCGAGGGGAGGAACAATTCGCGAAAAACTGTTTTTT
once | - | 15 | TRBJ2-1 | TRBV7-8 | CASSSAPTKSDEQFF | TGTGCCAGCAGCTCCGCACCAACCAAATCAGATGAGCAGTTCTTC
- | TRBD2 | 18 | TRBJ2-1 | TRBV18 | CASSPRNPSGASYNEQFF | TGTGCCAGCTCACCACGTAATCCAAGCGGGGCCTCCTACAATGAGCAGTTCTTC
- | TRBD2 | 11 | TRBJ2-1 | TRBV20-1 | CSAAVRGVYFF | TGCAGTGCGGCAGTTCGGGGGGTTTACTTCTTC
few | TRBD2 | 20 | TRBJ2-2 | TRBV7-2 | CASSLAPRTSGSVYTGELFF | TGTGCCAGCAGCTTAGCTCCTCGGACTAGCGGGAGTGTTTACACCGGGGAGCTGTTTTTT
once | - | 12 | TRBJ2-5 | TRBV19 | CASSFGQETQYF | TGTGCCAGTAGTTTCGGCCAAGAGACCCAGTACTTC
once | - | 13 | TRBJ1-1 | TRBV29-1 | CSVERAEETEAFF | TGCAGCGTTGAGCGGGCAGAAGAGACTGAAGCTTTCTTT
- | - | 15 | TRBJ1-1 | TRBV9 | CASSVGDQLNTEAFF | TGTGCCAGCAGCGTGGGGGACCAGCTTAACACTGAAGCTTTCTTT
- | - | 12 | TRBJ2-7 | TRBV6-2/TRBV6-3 | CASSLLNYEQYF | TGTGCCAGCAGTTTGCTCAACTACGAGCAGTACTTC
- | TRBD2 | 16 | TRBJ2-5 | TRBV24-1 | CATSDPGTSGQETQYF | TGTGCCACCAGTGACCCCGGGACTAGCGGCCAAGAGACCCAGTACTTC
once | - | 15 | TRBJ2-1 | TRBV5-1 | CASSLDVGIGDEQFF | TGCGCCAGCAGCTTGGATGTGGGAATAGGCGATGAGCAGTTCTTC
- | TRBD2 | 17 | TRBJ2-1 | TRBV2 | CASPLRTSGGTNNEQFF | TGTGCCAGCCCACTCCGGACTAGCGGGGGTACTAACAATGAGCAGTTCTTC
- | - | 16 | TRBJ2-1 | TRBV11-2 | CASSLGLKKSYNEQFF | TGTGCCAGCAGCCTGGGACTTAAAAAATCCTACAATGAGCAGTTCTTC
- | TRBD2 | 16 | TRBJ2-3 | TRBV3-1/TRBV3-2 | CASSHPFRGGADTQYF | TGTGCCAGCAGCCATCCCTTCCGGGGGGGGGCAGATACGCAGTATTTT
few | TRBD1 | 17 | TRBJ2-7 | TRBV15 | CATSRDKRQGTLYEQYF | TGTGCCACCAGCAGAGATAAACGACAGGGAACCCTTTACGAGCAGTACTTC
- | TRBD2 | 15 | TRBJ2-3 | TRBV30 | CAWSPIRTRTDTQYF | TGTGCCTGGAGCCCAATCCGGACTAGAACAGATACGCAGTATTTT
- | - | 14 | TRBJ2-7 | TRBV5-5 | CASSELPRKYEQYF | TGTGCCAGCAGCGAACTACCGAGGAAGTACGAGCAGTACTTC
- | TRBD2 | 16 | TRBJ2-7 | TRBV7-9 | CAADTIPGLAADEQYF | TGTGCCGCCGACACCATCCCGGGACTAGCTGCGGACGAGCAGTACTTC
few | - | 14 | TRBJ2-1 | TRBV4-2 | CASSQGGPQIFQFF | TGTGCCAGCAGCCAAGGGGGTCCCCAAATTTTCCAGTTCTTC
once | - | 15 | TRBJ1-1 | TRBV5-5 | CASSSGGNMNTEAFF | TGTGCCAGCAGCTCTGGGGGTAACATGAACACTGAAGCTTTCTTT
- | TRBD1 | 17 | TRBJ2-1 | TRBV5-5 | CASSPRLRDRVYNEQFF | TGTGCCAGCAGCCCTCGTTTACGGGACAGGGTGTACAATGAGCAGTTCTTC